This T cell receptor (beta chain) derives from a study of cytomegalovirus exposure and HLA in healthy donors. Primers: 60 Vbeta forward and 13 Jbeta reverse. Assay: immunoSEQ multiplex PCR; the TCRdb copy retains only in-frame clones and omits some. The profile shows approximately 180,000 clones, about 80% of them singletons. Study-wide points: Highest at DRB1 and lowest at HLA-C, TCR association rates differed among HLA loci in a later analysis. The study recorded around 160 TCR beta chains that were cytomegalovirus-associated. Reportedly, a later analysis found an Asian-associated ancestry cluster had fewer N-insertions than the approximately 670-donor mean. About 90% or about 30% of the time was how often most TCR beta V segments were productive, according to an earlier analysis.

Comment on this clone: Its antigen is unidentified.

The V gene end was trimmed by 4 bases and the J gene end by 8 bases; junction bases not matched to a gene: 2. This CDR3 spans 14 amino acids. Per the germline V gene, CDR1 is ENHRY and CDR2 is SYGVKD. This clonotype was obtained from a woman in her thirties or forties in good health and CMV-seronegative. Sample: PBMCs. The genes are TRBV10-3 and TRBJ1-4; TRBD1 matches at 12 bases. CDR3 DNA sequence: TGTGCCATCAGTGGGGACAGGGGGCAGGAAAAACTGTTTTTT. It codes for CAISGDRGQEKLFF.